The 23 T cell receptor beta chains listed next were all sequenced from one sample in a study of response to subunit inactivated influenza vaccine. TCRdb reanalysed the RT-PCR reads using MiXCR and keeps one entry per CDR3 protein. Of hundreds of thousands of distinct CDR3 sequences in the sample, approximately 14% were seen once. Sample: PBMCs from blood, taken 11 to 12 days after vaccination. The receptors here all came from a man aged 45-60 years who received an inactivated influenza vaccine.

This clonotype was seen at least ten times. This chain uses TRBV7-8 with TRBJ1-5; the match to TRBD1 covers 7 bases. The CDR3 is 15 residues long. J gave up 4 bases and V 6 bases, and 9 bases lay outside the gene matches. The germline gives CDR1 SGHVS, CDR2 FQNEAQ. In DNA form, the CDR3 reads TGTGCCAGCAGATTAAGGGACAGTCCTAATCAGCCCCAGCATTTT. It codes for CASRLRDSPNQPQHF.

The sample holds many counts of this clonotype. This rearrangement joins TRBV12-3 or TRBV12-4 to TRBJ2-3; the D gene could be TRBD1 or TRBD2 (5 bases each). This CDR3 has 16 amino acids. V lost 5 bases and J lost 2, with 17 bases in between. DNA of the CDR3: TGTGCCAGCAGTCTCGTTCGGGGCCGATTCACAGATACGCAGTATTTT. Amino acids: CASSLVRGRFTDTQYF.

Of note for this clonotype: A much larger clone differs by one base, so this may be a read error. The CDR3 spells CASSLQWTGFYEQYF. CDR3 sequence (DNA): TGCGCCAGCAGCTTGCAGTGGACAGGCTTCTACGAGCAGTACTTC. This sequence joins TRBV5-1 and TRBJ2-7; 7 bases agree with TRBD1. Germline lookup yields CDR1 SGHRS and CDR2 YFSETQ. V lost 1 base to trimming and J lost 3 bases; unmatched junction nucleotides: 7. The length of the CDR3 is 15 residues.

The CDR3 protein is CSAPPSGRRGDTQYF. The CDR3 coding sequence is TGCAGTGCACCCCCCAGCGGGAGGCGGGGAGATACGCAGTATTTT. The rearrangement uses TRBV20-1 and TRBJ2-3; 9 nucleotides align to TRBD2. The V gene end was trimmed by 6 bases and the J gene end by 5 bases; junction bases not matched to a gene: 12. This CDR3 is 15 amino acids long. Germline values: CDR1 DFQATT, CDR2 SNEGSKA (reference sequence).

Only a few counts were recorded for this clonotype. The CDR3 sequence is CASRNSIYNSPLHF. The CDR3 region has the DNA TGTGCCAGCCGGAACAGCATCTATAATTCACCCCTCCACTTT. The V and J genes are TRBV3-1 and TRBJ1-6; D not resolved. V gave up 8 bases and J gave up 3 bases, with 11 bases separating them. The V gene's germline CDR1 is LGHDT and CDR2 YNNKEL (reference sequence). CDR3 length equals 14 residues.

This chain uses TRBV6-1 with TRBJ2-1; 9 bases align to TRBD1. Germline V CDR1 and CDR2: MNHNS, SASEGT. The CDR3 totals 14 residues. V shed 5 bases, J shed 8 bases, and the junction held 7 bases outside the gene matches. The CDR3 spells CASSTDRGDDEQFF. CDR3 nucleotides: TGTGCCAGCAGTACGGACAGGGGAGACGATGAGCAGTTCTTC.

In nucleotides, the CDR3 is TGTGCCAGCACGCAGCGGGGTGCGGTCTACAATGAGCAGTTCTTC. As protein: CASTQRGAVYNEQFF. The chain employs TRBV7-9 and TRBJ2-1; 7 bases are shared with TRBD2. Germline lookup yields CDR1 SEHNR and CDR2 FQNEAQ (reference sequence). There are 15 residues in the CDR3. With 7 bases clipped from V and 3 bases from J, the junction kept 9 bases outside the gene matches.

This clonotype appeared a few times. V is TRBV30 and J is TRBJ2-5; TRBD1 agrees at 9 bases. With 3 bases clipped from V and 5 bases from J, the junction kept 10 bases outside the gene matches. The CDR3 consists of 15 residues. From germline, CDR1 is GTSNPN and CDR2 SVGIG (reference sequence). CDR3 in DNA: TGTGCCTGGAGCAAACAGGGGGCACTTTTTGAGACCCAGTACTTC. Amino acids: CAWSKQGALFETQYF.

The gene calls are TRBV20-1 and TRBJ2-1; D is uncertain. There are 13 residues in the CDR3. Per the germline V gene, CDR1 is DFQATT and CDR2 is SNEGSKA (reference sequence). The ends were cut back, 1 base at V and 7 bases at J, with 11 bases in the middle. The CDR3 loop is CSARVGVRNEQFF. CDR3 nucleotides: TGCAGTGCTAGAGTTGGGGTACGGAATGAGCAGTTCTTC.

In this sample, this clonotype turned up once. The V gene is TRBV28, the J gene TRBJ2-1; 7 nucleotides line up with TRBD2. Losses at the gene ends were 5 bases for V and 3 bases for J; bases not matched to a gene: 13. Germline values: CDR1 MDHEN, CDR2 SYDVKM. The CDR3 runs to 17 residues. The CDR3 DNA sequence: TGTGCCAGCAGTCCCCTCGCGGGGGACTTTCTCTACAATGAGCAGTTCTTC. Protein product: CASSPLAGDFLYNEQFF.

The chain carries TRBV11-2 and TRBJ2-3; 8 nucleotides align to TRBD2. V shed 2 bases, J shed 2 bases, and the junction held 3 bases outside the gene matches. This CDR3 is 15 amino acids long. Germline CDR1 SGHAT, CDR2 FQNNGV. CDR3 region: CASSLKRGPTDTQYF. Written as DNA, the CDR3 is TGTGCCAGCAGCTTAAAGCGGGGGCCCACAGATACGCAGTATTTT.

Ten or more counts support this clonotype. The rearrangement links TRBV10-2 to TRBJ2-2; D remains ambiguous. Looked up from germline, CDR1 is WSHSY and CDR2 is SAAADI. The CDR3 totals 16 residues. Trimming shortened V by 0 bases and J by 7 bases, and 15 bases separated the two germline ends. The CDR3 sequence: CASSESPPWASGELFF. DNA of the CDR3: TGCGCCAGCAGTGAGTCTCCTCCGTGGGCCAGCGGGGAGCTGTTTTTT.

The chain employs TRBV19 and TRBJ2-1; 9 nucleotides line up with TRBD2. V was clipped by 3 bases and J by 7 bases; unmatched bases: 10. Germline-derived CDR1 and CDR2 are LNHDA and SQIVND (reference sequence). This CDR3 comprises 16 residues. This CDR3 reads CASSMSAGGPVNEQFF. The CDR3 region has the DNA TGTGCCAGTAGTATGTCTGCGGGAGGGCCGGTTAATGAGCAGTTCTTC.

Worth noting for this clonotype: Germline is not matched at one junction end, which may reflect a read error. This chain uses TRBV3-1 with TRBJ2-7; 10 positions agree with TRBD1. The CDR3 consists of 12 residues. From germline, CDR1 is LGHDT and CDR2 YNNKEL (reference sequence). The CDR3 bases are TGTGCCAGCAGCAAAGGACAGGGGGACGTAAACTTC. Residues: CASSKGQGDVNF.

The V gene is TRBV7-2, the J gene TRBJ2-7; D ambiguous. Deletions cut 0 bases from V and 5 bases from J, with 20 bases between. Germline-derived CDR1 and CDR2 are SGHTA and FQGNSA. This CDR3 is 17 amino acids long. CDR3 region: CASSLAGRYRARNEQYF. The CDR3 DNA reads TGTGCCAGCAGCTTAGCCGGGCGGTATCGAGCGAGAAACGAGCAGTACTTC.

V usage is TRBV29-1 and J usage is TRBJ1-2; D ambiguous. The CDR3 length is 11 residues. V shed 6 bases and J shed 6 bases, with 11 bases lying between them. Germline CDR1 is SQVTM and CDR2 is ANQGSEA. DNA of the CDR3: TGCAGCGTGGACTCAACTGATGGCTACACCTTC. Translation gives CSVDSTDGYTF. Full variable domain (missing parts from reference TRBV29-1 and TRBJ1-2): SAVISQKPSRDICQRGTSLTIQCQVDSQVTMMFWYRQQPGQSLTLIATANQGSEATYESGFVIDKFPISRPNLTFSTLTVSNMSPEDSSIYLCSVDSTDGYTFGSGTRLTVV.

The chain links TRBV20-1 to TRBJ2-3; D may be TRBD2 (6 bases). V gave up 6 bases and J gave up 1 base, with 26 bases separating them. Per the germline V gene, CDR1 is DFQATT and CDR2 is SNEGSKA (reference sequence). The CDR3 length is 18 residues. CDR3 sequence: CSAQNPILAPQGTDTQYF. CDR3 DNA: TGCAGTGCCCAAAATCCTATCCTAGCGCCACAGGGCACAGATACGCAGTATTTT.

In its sample, this clonotype was seen a few times. The V gene is TRBV24-1, the J gene TRBJ2-1; 9 bases align to TRBD2. V shed 1 base and J 8 bases; nucleotides not matched to a gene: 5. This CDR3 spans 15 amino acids. The germline gives CDR1 KGHDR, CDR2 SFDVKD. For the CDR3, the DNA is TGTGCCACCAGTGATTTCCTAGCGGGGAGTCATGAGCAGTTCTTC. It codes for CATSDFLAGSHEQFF.

This clonotype showed up just a few times. The V gene is TRBV15, the J gene TRBJ2-1; 10 bases are shared with TRBD2. In germline, CDR1 is LNHNV, CDR2 YYDKDF (reference sequence). The CDR3 is 16 residues long. Trimming took 1 base from V and 4 from J; bases not matched to a gene: 4. The CDR3, as DNA: TGTGCCACCAGCAGAGCATCTAGCGGGGGATACAATGAGCAGTTCTTC. It yields the protein CATSRASSGGYNEQFF.

On this clonotype itself: A read error is possible here, since a much larger clone lies one base away. The J gene is TRBJ2-7, the V gene TRBV5-1; D is perhaps TRBD1 (6 bases). Germline V gene lookup returns CDR1 SGHRS and CDR2 YFSETQ. This CDR3 has 14 amino acids. DNA for the CDR3: TGCGCCAACAGCTTGCTAGCAGGGGATGGCGAGCAGTACTTC. It codes for CANSLLAGDGEQYF. The full variable domain, rest sourced from reference TRBV5-1 and TRBJ2-7, is KAGVTQTPRYLIKTRGQQVTLSCSPISGHRSVSWYQQTPGQGLQFLFEYFSETQRNKGNFPGRFSGRQFSNSRSEMNVSTLELGDSALYLCANSLLAGDGEQYFGPGTRLTVT.

This clonotype came up a few times. This chain links TRBV20-1 with TRBJ2-1; D uncertain. The CDR3 is 13 amino acids. CDR1 DFQATT and CDR2 SNEGSKA come from the germline V gene (reference sequence). Deletions cut 1 base from V and 9 bases from J, with 13 bases between. CDR3 nucleotides: TGCAGTGCTAGAGTCAACCCCTCCCTTGAGCAGTTCTTC. It yields the protein CSARVNPSLEQFF.

This clonotype was counted ten times or more. The chain uses TRBV7-2 and TRBJ1-1; D call uncertain. V lost 0 bases to trimming and J lost 5 bases, with 13 bases between them. The CDR3 runs to 15 residues. The germline gives CDR1 SGHTA, CDR2 FQGNSA. The CDR3 DNA reads TGTGCCAGCAGCTTAGCGCAAAGTCCTGTTACTGAAGCTTTCTTT. Its translation: CASSLAQSPVTEAFF.

The chain has TRBV4-2 and TRBJ1-1; the match to TRBD1 covers 11 bases. Losses at the gene ends were 3 bases for V and 3 bases for J; bases not matched to a gene: 12. The CDR3 runs to 18 residues. Germline lookup yields CDR1 LGHNA and CDR2 YNFKEQ. CDR3 protein: CASSQQKGTGGSYTEAFF. Here the CDR3 DNA reads TGTGCCAGCAGCCAGCAGAAAGGGACAGGGGGTTCTTACACTGAAGCTTTCTTT.